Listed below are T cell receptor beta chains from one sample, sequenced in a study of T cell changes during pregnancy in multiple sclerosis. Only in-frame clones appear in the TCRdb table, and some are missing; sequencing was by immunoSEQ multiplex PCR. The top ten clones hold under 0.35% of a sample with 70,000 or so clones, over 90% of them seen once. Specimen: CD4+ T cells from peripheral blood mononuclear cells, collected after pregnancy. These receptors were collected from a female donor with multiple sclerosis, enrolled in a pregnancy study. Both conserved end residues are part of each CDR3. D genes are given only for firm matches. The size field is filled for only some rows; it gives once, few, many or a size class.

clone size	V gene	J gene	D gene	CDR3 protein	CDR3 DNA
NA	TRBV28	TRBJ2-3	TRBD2	CASSFSGRALTDTQYF	TGTGCCAGCAGCTTTAGCGGGAGGGCACTCACAGATACGCAGTATTTT
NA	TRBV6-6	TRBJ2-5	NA	CASSMEEGAGETQYF	TGTGCCAGCAGCATGGAGGAGGGGGCGGGAGAGACCCAGTACTTC
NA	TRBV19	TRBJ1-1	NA	CASEDSRNTEAFF	TGTGCCAGTGAAGACAGCAGGAACACTGAAGCTTTCTTT
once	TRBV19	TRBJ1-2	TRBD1	CASSARQGGGYTF	TGTGCCAGTAGTGCCCGACAGGGCGGTGGCTACACCTTC
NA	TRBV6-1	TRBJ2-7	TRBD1	CASRNPGQQKYEQYF	TGTGCCAGCAGAAATCCGGGACAGCAAAAATACGAGCAGTACTTC
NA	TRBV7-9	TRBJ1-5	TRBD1	CASSATGGVGDQPQHF	TGTGCCAGCAGCGCAACAGGGGGAGTAGGGGATCAGCCCCAGCATTTT
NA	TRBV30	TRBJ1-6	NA	CAWTRGPSNSPLHF	TGTGCCTGGACCAGGGGCCCGTCTAATTCACCCCTCCACTTT
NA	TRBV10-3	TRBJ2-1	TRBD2	CAISPLTGTSAYNEQFF	TGTGCCATCAGCCCCTTAACCGGGACTAGCGCATACAATGAGCAGTTCTTC
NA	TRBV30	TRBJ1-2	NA	CAWSVQRGGYTF	TGTGCCTGGAGTGTACAACGGGGTGGCTACACCTTC
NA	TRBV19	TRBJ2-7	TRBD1	CASSIGQGANFEQYF	TGTGCCAGTAGCATAGGACAGGGGGCGAATTTCGAGCAGTACTTC
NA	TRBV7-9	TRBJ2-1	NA	CASSLSFKGPKIAYNEQFF	TGTGCCAGCAGCTTATCATTCAAGGGGCCAAAAATTGCCTACAATGAGCAGTTCTTC
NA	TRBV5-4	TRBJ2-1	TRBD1	CASRVMRDRGYDEQFF	TGTGCCAGCAGGGTGATGAGGGACAGGGGATACGATGAGCAGTTCTTC
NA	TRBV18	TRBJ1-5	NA	CASSLQAWNQPQHF	TGTGCCAGCTCCCTTCAGGCCTGGAACCAGCCCCAGCATTTT
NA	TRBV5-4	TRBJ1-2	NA	CASNPGQRTGYGYTF	TGTGCCAGCAACCCCGGACAGCGAACAGGCTATGGCTACACCTTC
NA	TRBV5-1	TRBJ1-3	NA	CASSLGGQSGNTIYF	TGCGCCAGCAGCTTGGGGGGGCAGTCTGGAAACACCATATATTTT
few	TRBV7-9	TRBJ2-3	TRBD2	CASSPSGGAPTQYF	TGTGCCAGCAGCCCTAGCGGGGGGGCCCCAACGCAGTATTTT
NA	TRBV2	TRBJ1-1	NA	CASIRETNTEAFF	TGTGCCAGCATCCGGGAAACGAACACTGAAGCTTTCTTT
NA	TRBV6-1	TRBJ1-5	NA	CASSESGGFQPQHF	TGTGCCAGCAGTGAATCGGGGGGCTTTCAGCCCCAGCATTTT
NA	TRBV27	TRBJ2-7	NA	CASSSTGQWNYEQYF	TGTGCCAGCAGTTCGACCGGACAGTGGAACTACGAGCAGTACTTC
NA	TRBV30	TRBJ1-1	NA	CAWSVGQLNTEAFF	TGTGCCTGGAGTGTTGGACAGCTGAACACTGAAGCTTTCTTT
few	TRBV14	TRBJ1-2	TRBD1	CASSPRQGTPGGYTF	TGTGCCAGCAGCCCACGACAGGGGACCCCGGGAGGCTACACCTTC
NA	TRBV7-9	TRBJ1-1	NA	CASSLRGGDTEAFF	TGTGCCAGCAGCCTCAGAGGGGGTGACACTGAAGCTTTCTTT
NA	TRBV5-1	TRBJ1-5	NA	CASSLDRDNQPQHF	TGCGCCAGCAGCTTGGACAGGGACAATCAGCCCCAGCATTTT
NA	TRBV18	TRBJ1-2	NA	CASSPSGDYGYTF	TGTGCCAGCTCACCTTCAGGGGACTATGGCTACACCTTC
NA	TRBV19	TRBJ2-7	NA	CASSPLGGRTYEQYF	TGTGCCAGTAGTCCACTGGGGGGGCGCACCTACGAGCAGTACTTC
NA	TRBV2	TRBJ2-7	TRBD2	CASKSSTSGPPDEQYF	TGTGCCAGCAAATCTTCGACTAGCGGGCCCCCTGACGAGCAGTACTTC
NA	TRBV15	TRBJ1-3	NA	CATSRDRRLSGNTIYF	TGTGCCACCAGCAGAGATAGGAGGCTCTCTGGAAACACCATATATTTT
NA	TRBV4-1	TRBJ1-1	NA	CASSPREGMNTEAFF	TGCGCCAGCAGCCCCCGGGAAGGGATGAACACTGAAGCTTTCTTT
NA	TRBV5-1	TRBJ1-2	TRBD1	CASSLLGSGTGGGYTF	TGCGCCAGCAGCTTGTTGGGCTCCGGGACAGGGGGTGGCTACACCTTC
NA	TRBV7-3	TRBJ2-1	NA	CASSPISTGGEQFF	TGTGCCAGCAGCCCTATATCGACTGGGGGGGAGCAGTTCTTC
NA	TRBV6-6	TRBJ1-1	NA	CASSYSGRDTEAFF	TGTGCCAGCAGTTACTCGGGCAGAGACACTGAAGCTTTCTTT
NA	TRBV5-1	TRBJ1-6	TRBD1	CASSPGDRDSSPLHF	TGCGCCAGCAGCCCCGGGGACAGGGACAGTTCACCCCTCCACTTT